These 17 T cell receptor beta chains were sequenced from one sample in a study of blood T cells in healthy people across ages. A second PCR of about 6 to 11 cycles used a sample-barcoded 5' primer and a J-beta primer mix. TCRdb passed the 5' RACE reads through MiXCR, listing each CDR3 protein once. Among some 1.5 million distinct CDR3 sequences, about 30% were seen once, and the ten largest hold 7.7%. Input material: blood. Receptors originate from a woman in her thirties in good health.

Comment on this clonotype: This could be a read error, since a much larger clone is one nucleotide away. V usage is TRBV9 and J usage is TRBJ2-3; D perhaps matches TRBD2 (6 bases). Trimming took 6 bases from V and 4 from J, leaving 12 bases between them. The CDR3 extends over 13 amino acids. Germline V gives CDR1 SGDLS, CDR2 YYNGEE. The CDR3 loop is CASTGGVADTQYF. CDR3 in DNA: TGTGCCAGCACCGGGGGTGTCGCAGATACGCAGTATTTT.

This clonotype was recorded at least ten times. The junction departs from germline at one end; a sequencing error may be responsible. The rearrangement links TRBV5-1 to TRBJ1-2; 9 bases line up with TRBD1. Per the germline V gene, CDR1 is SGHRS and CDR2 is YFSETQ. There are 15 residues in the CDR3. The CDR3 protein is CASSPPGQGGYGYTF. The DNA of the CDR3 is TGTGCCAGCAGCCCTCCGGGACAGGGCGGCTATGGCTACACCTTC.

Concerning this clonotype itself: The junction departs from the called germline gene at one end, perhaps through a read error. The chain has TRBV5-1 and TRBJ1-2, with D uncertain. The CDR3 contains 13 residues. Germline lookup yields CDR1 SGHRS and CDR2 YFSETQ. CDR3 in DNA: TGCGCCAGTAGCTTGGGCACACTTCAAGGCTGCACCTTC. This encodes CASSLGTLQGCTF.

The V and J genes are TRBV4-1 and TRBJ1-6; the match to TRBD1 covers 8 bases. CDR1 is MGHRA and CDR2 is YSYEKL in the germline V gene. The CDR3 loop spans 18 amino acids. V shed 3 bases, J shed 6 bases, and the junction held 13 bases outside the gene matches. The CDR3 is CASSQAGRPTGANSPLHF. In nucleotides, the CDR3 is TGCGCCAGCAGCCAGGCGGGAAGACCGACAGGGGCTAATTCACCCCTCCACTTT.

The CDR3: CASSGGGQAGSNTQYF. The CDR3 coding sequence is TGTGCCAGCAGTGGTGGAGGACAGGCCGGATCCAATACGCAGTATTTT. The chain links TRBV25-1 to TRBJ2-3; 7 bases line up with TRBD1. The CDR3 sequence is 16 residues long. The J segment lost 7 bases and the V segment lost 4 bases, leaving 14 bases of the junction unmatched. In germline, CDR1 is MGHDK, CDR2 SYGVNS.

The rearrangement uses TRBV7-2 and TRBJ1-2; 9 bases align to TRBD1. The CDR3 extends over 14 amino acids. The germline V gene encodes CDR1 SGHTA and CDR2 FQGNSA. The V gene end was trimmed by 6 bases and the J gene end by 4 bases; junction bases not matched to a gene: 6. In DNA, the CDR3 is TGTGCCAGCAGGGCCGGGACAGGGCTCTATGGCTACACCTTC. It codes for CASRAGTGLYGYTF. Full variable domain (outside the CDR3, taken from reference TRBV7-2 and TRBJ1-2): GAGVSQSPSNKVTEKGKDVELRCDPISGHTALYWYRQSLGQGLEFLIYFQGNSAPDKSGLPSDRFSAERTGGSVSTLTIQRTQQEDSAVYLCASRAGTGLYGYTFGSGTRLTVV.

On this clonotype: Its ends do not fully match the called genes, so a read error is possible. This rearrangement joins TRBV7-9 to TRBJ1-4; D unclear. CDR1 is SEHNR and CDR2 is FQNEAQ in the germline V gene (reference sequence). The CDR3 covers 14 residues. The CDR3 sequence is CASSLGIRYERLFF. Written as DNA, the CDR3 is TGTGCCAGCAGCTTAGGGATTCGCTATGAAAGACTGTTTTTT.

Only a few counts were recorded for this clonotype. The CDR3 region has the DNA TGCAGTGCTCACAGGGGGTCCGGGTACGAGCAGTACTTC. Residues: CSAHRGSGYEQYF. The gene calls are TRBV20-1 and TRBJ2-7; 8 nucleotides line up with TRBD1. Germline V gene data show CDR1 as DFQATT and CDR2 as SNEGSKA (reference sequence). The trim removed 5 bases at V and 4 bases at J, leaving 7 bases unmatched. The CDR3 totals 13 residues.

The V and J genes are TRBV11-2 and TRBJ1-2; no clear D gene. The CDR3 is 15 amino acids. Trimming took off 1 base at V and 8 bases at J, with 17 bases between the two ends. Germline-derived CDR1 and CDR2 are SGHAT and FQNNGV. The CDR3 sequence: CASSLVRQPVGGYTF. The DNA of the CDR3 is TGTGCCAGCAGCTTAGTCAGGCAGCCGGTAGGAGGCTACACCTTC.

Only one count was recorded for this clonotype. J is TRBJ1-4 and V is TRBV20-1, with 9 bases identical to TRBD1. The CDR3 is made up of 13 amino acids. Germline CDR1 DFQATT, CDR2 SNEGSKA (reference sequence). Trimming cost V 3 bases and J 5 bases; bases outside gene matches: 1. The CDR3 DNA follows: TGCAGTGCTAGCGACAGGGGGAATGAAAAACTGTTTTTT. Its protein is CSASDRGNEKLFF.

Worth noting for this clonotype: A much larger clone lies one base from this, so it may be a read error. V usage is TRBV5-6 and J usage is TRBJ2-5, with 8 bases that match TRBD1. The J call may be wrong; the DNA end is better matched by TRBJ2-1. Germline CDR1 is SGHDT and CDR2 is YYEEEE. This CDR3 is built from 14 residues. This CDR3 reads CASSFYGQGEEQFF. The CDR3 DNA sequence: TGTGCCAGCAGCTTCTATGGACAGGGTGAAGAGCAGTTCTTC.

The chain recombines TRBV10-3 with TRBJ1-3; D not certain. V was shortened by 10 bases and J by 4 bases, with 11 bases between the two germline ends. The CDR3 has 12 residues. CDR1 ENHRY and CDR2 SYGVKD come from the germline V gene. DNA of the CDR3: TGTGCCACCGGGGAACAGGGAAACACCATATATTTT. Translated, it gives CATGEQGNTIYF.

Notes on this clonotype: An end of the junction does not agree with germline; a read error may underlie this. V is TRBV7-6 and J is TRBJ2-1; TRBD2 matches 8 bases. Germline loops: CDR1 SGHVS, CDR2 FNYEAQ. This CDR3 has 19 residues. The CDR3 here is CAGSLDSGGAMGSYNEQFF. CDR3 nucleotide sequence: TGTGCCGGCAGCTTAGACAGCGGGGGCGCCATGGGCTCCTACAATGAGCAGTTCTTC.

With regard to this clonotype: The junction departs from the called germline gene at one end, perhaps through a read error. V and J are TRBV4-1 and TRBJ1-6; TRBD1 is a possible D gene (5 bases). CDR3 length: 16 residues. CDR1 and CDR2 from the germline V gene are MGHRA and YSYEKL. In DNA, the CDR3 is TGCGCCAGTAGCCAAGTCTGGGGGTCCTATAATTCACCCCTCCACTTT. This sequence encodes CASSQVWGSYNSPLHF.

The CDR3 sequence is CATSRDWEGIRYGYTF. The CDR3 nucleotides are TGTGCCACCAGCAGAGATTGGGAGGGTATTCGCTATGGCTACACCTTC. This chain uses TRBV15 with TRBJ1-2; D not certain. The CDR3 loop spans 16 amino acids. CDR1 is LNHNV and CDR2 is YYDKDF in the germline V gene (reference sequence). The V end was cut by 0 bases, the J end by 4 bases, with 15 bases between.

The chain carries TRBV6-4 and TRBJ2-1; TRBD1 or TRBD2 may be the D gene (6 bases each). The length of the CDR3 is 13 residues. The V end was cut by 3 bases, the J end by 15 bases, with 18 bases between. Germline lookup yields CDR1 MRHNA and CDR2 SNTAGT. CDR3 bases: TGTGCCAGCAGTGAACGTCTAGGGGGGCAGCGGTTCTTC. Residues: CASSERLGGQRFF.

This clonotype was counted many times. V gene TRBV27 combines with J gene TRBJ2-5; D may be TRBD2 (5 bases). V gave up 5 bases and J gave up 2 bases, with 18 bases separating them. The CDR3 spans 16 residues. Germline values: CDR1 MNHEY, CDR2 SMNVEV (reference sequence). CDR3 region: CASSTEGSVAQETQYF. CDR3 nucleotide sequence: TGTGCCAGCAGTACTGAGGGTAGCGTGGCACAAGAGACCCAGTACTTC.